This T cell receptor (beta chain) was obtained from a study of shared clonotypes between healthy human individuals. Across the study: Donors, aged 18 to 49, were a couple of women and three men. Study conclusions and caveats: Clonotype sharing among the donors was expected to vary with sequencing depth.

The naive CD8 subset, CD45RO-negative cells positively selected for CCR7, excluded terminally differentiated effector memory CD45RA+ cells. The CDR3 has 13 amino acids. With 3 bases removed from V and 7 bases from J, the gap between germline ends came to 13 bases. The germline V gene has CDR1 PRHDT and CDR2 FYEKMQ (reference sequence). Concerning this clone: Antigen: not known.

Sequenced by immunoSEQ multiplex PCR; TCRdb stores in-frame clones only, minus some. The profile shows millions of clones, approximately 94% of them singletons. This receptor was identified in a young man in good health. J is TRBJ2-7 and V is TRBV13, with a weak D call TRBD2 (6 bases). Sample: naive CD8+ T cells sorted from blood. The CDR3 region is CASSFTSKGEQYF. For the CDR3, the DNA is TGTGCCAGCAGCTTTACTAGCAAAGGGGAGCAGTACTTC.